A selection of T cell receptor beta chains follows, all from one sample in a study of metastatic and nonmetastatic thyroid tumors. TCRdb recomputed clones from the PCR reads via MiXCR. The sample contains 42,000 or so clones, about 19% of which appear only once. Sequenced input: tumor tissue. Every receptor here comes from a female donor with papillary thyroid cancer or a benign thyroid nodule (not recorded which). Some clones in this sample may be carry-over from other donors' samples. The CDR3 runs from the conserved cysteine through the conserved F or W. D genes are given only for firm matches. Clone size, where shown, is once, few, many, or a class for clones that have expanded.

>TRBV6-1|many|.|TRBJ1-5|17
CASSPQPPLFANQPQHF
TGTGCCAGCAGTCCCCAGCCACCGCTCTTCGCCAATCAGCCCCAGCATTTT
>TRBV4-1|many|.|TRBJ1-1|13
CASSQVWATEAFF
TGCGCCAGCAGCCAAGTATGGGCCACTGAAGCTTTCTTT
>TRBV5-1|many|.|TRBJ1-5|15
CASSLEPDSNQPQHF
TGCGCCAGCAGCTTGGAGCCAGATAGCAATCAGCCCCAGCATTTT
>TRBV12-3/TRBV12-4|few|.|TRBJ2-7|17
CASSPRWRGGHYGEQYF
TGTGCCAGCAGCCCCCGGTGGCGAGGGGGACACTATGGCGAGCAGTACTTC
>TRBV7-2|.|.|TRBJ1-2|14
CTSSLRYQNYGYTF
TGTACCAGCAGCCTTCGGTACCAAAACTATGGCTACACCTTC
>TRBV6-5|many|.|TRBJ2-7|14
CASSYRQGNYEQYF
TGTGCCAGCAGTTATAGGCAGGGGAACTACGAGCAGTACTTC
>TRBV6-2/TRBV6-3|.|.|TRBJ2-7|11
CASSYPHEQYF
TGTGCCAGCAGTTATCCACACGAGCAGTACTTC
>TRBV13|few|.|TRBJ1-1|17
CASSLVVGGVRNTEAFF
TGTGCCAGCAGCTTGGTCGTCGGGGGAGTACGGAACACTGAAGCTTTCTTT
>TRBV11-2|many|.|TRBJ1-4|15
CASSLDGAGARKLFF
TGTGCCAGCAGCTTAGATGGGGCAGGAGCTAGGAAACTGTTTTTT
>TRBV10-2|many|.|TRBJ1-6|14
CASSALEGSSPLHF
TGCGCCAGCAGTGCCCTGGAGGGATCTTCACCCCTCCACTTT
>TRBV11-1|many|.|TRBJ2-7|16
CASSPAGAGQNYEQYF
TGTGCCAGCAGCCCTGCCGGGGCGGGACAGAACTACGAGCAGTACTTC
>TRBV4-3|many|.|TRBJ1-1|15
CASSQGRNWNTEAFF
TGCGCCAGCAGCCAAGGTCGTAACTGGAACACTGAAGCTTTCTTT
>TRBV28|many|TRBD2|TRBJ2-2|18
CASSFETSGRSFPGELFF
TGTGCCAGCAGTTTTGAGACTAGCGGGAGGTCGTTCCCCGGGGAGCTGTTTTTT
>TRBV11-2|.|.|TRBJ2-3|12
CASILALQGSQF
TGTGCCAGCATCTTAGCCCTACAGGGATCGCAATTT
>TRBV5-5|many|.|TRBJ2-7|14
CASSLGRGPYEQYF
TGTGCCAGCAGCCTCGGCAGGGGTCCCTACGAGCAGTACTTC
>TRBV28|.|.|TRBJ2-2|13
CASTRGGTGELFF
TGTGCCAGCACTCGGGGTGGCACCGGGGAGCTGTTTTTT
>TRBV6-1|few|TRBD2|TRBJ2-7|15
CANRRKSSGITEQYF
TGTGCCAACAGGCGTAAGTCTAGCGGTATTACCGAGCAGTACTTC
>TRBV20-1|many|TRBD1|TRBJ1-1|16
CSAHRRGRIMNTEAFF
TGCAGTGCACACCGCAGGGGGCGCATAATGAACACTGAAGCTTTCTTT
>TRBV6-1|medium-sized|.|TRBJ1-4|13
CASSELTGGKLFF
TGTGCCAGCAGTGAATTGACGGGAGGGAAACTGTTTTTT
>TRBV30|many|.|TRBJ1-3|13
CASTANIGNTIYF
TGTGCCTCGACAGCGAACATTGGAAACACCATATATTTT
>TRBV6-5|few|.|TRBJ1-2|18
CASSYGGHGTPFGYGYTF
TGTGCCAGCAGTTACGGTGGTCATGGGACGCCTTTCGGCTATGGCTACACCTTC
>TRBV7-3|many|TRBD1|TRBJ1-1|17
CASSSLGQGAMNTEAFF
TGTGCCAGCAGCTCTCTGGGACAGGGGGCGATGAACACTGAAGCTTTCTTT